This T cell receptor beta chain was captured by sequencing in a study of blood T cell repertoires in COVID-19. Study information: Whether acute or convalescent, the COVID-19 samples came from the United States, Italy and Spain.

CDR1 and CDR2 from the germline V gene are KGHSH and LQKENI. The CDR3 is 15 residues long. J lost 6 bases, V lost 0 bases, and 1 base had no gene match. The table came from immunoSEQ multiplex PCR; TCRdb's copy has only in-frame clones and leaves some out. The sample carries 400,000 or so clones, 85% to 90% recorded once. This sequence joins TRBV18 and TRBJ2-1; TRBD2 agrees at 11 bases. The source is a man younger than 35 with COVID-19, enrolled during active disease. The sample was peripheral blood. The CDR3 DNA reads TGTGCCAGCTCACCACCAGGGACTAGCGGCAATGAGCAGTTCTTC. It specifies CASSPPGTSGNEQFF.